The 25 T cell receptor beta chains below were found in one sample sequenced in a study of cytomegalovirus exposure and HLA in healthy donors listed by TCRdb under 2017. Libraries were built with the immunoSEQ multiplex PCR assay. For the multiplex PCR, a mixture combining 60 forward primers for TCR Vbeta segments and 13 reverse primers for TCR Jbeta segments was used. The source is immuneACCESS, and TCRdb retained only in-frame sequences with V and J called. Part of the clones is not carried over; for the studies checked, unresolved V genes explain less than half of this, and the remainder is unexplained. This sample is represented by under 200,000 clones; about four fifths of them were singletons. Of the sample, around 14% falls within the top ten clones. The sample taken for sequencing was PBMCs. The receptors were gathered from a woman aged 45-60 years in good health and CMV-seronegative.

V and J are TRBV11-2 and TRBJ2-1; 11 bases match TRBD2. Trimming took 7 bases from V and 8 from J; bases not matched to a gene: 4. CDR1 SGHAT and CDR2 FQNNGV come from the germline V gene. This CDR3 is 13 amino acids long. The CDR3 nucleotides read TGTGCCAGCAATCTAGCGGGGGGTGATGAGCAGTTCTTC. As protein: CASNLAGGDEQFF.

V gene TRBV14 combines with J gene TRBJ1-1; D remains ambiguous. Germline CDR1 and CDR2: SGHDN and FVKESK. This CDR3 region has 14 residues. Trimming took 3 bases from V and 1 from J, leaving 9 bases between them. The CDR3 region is CASSQVPKNTEAFF. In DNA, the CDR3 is TGTGCCAGCAGCCAGGTTCCTAAGAACACTGAAGCTTTCTTT.

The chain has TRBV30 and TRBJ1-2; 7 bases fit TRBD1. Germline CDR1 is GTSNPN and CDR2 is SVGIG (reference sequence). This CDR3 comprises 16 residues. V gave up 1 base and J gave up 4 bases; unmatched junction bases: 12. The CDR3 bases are TGTGCCTGGAGTGCCTCCCTCAGGGGGAAGGGCTATGGCTACACCTTC. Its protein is CAWSASLRGKGYGYTF.

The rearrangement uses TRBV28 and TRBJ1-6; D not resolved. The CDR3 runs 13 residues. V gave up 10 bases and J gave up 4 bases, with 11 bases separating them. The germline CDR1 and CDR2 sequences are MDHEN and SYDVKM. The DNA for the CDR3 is TGTGCCAACCGGGAGAATTATAATTCACCCCTCCACTTT. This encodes CANRENYNSPLHF. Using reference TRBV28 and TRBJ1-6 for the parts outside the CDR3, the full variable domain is DVKVTQSSRYLVKRTGEKVFLECVQDMDHENMFWYRQDPGLGLRLIYFSYDVKMKEKGDIPEGYSVSREKKERFSLILESASTNQTSMYLCANRENYNSPLHFGNGTRLTVT.

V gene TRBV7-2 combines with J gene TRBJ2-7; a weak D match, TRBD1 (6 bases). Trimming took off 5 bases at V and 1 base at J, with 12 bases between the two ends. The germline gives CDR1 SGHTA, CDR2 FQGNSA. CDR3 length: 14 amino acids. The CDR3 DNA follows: TGTGCCAGCAGCCGGGACAAAGGATCCTACGAGCAGTACTTC. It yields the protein CASSRDKGSYEQYF.

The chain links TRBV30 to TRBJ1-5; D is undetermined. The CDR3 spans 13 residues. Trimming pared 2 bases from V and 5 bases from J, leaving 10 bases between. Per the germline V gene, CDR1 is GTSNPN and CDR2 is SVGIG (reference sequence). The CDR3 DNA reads TGTGCCTGGAGTCTTCGGGGTGATCAGCCCCAGCATTTT. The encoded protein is CAWSLRGDQPQHF.

The CDR3: CASSWGDRVNYGYTF. The CDR3 region has the DNA TGTGCCAGCAGCTGGGGTGACAGGGTTAACTATGGCTACACCTTC. The chain joins TRBV7-2 to TRBJ1-2, with TRBD1 matching over 7 bases. The CDR3 has 15 residues. V lost 4 bases to trimming and J lost 1 base; unmatched junction nucleotides: 6. The germline gives CDR1 SGHTA, CDR2 FQGNSA.

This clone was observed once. CDR3 nucleotide sequence: TGTGCCAGCAGCCGGGGGAATGAGCAGTTCTTC. Protein: CASSRGNEQFF. The chain links TRBV9 to TRBJ2-1; D may be TRBD2 (6 bases). The CDR3 length is 11 residues. Trimming took off 4 bases at V and 7 bases at J, with 6 bases between the two ends. CDR1 is SGDLS, CDR2 YYNGEE, per germline. Full variable domain (rest looked up from reference TRBV9 and TRBJ2-1): DSGVTQTPKHLITATGQRVTLRCSPRSGDLSVYWYQQSLDQGLQFLIQYYNGEERAKGNILERFSAQQFPDLHSELNLSSLELGDSALYFCASSRGNEQFFGPGTRLTVL.

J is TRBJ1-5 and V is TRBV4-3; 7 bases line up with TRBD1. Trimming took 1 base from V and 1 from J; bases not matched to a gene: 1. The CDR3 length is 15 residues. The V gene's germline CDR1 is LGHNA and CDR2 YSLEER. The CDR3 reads CASSQARGSNQPQHF. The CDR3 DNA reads TGCGCCAGCAGCCAAGCCAGGGGGAGCAATCAGCCCCAGCATTTT.

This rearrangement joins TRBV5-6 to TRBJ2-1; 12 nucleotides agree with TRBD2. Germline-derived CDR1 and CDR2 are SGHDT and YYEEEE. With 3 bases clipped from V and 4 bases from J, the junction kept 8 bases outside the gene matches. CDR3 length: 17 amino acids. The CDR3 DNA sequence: TGTGCCAGCAGCTCAGATCGGACTAGCGGGATGTACAATGAGCAGTTCTTC. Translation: CASSSDRTSGMYNEQFF. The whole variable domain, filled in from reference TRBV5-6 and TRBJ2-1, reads DAGVTQSPTHLIKTRGQQVTLRCSPKSGHDTVSWYQQALGQGPQFIFQYYEEEERQRGNFPDRFSGHQFPNYSSELNVNALLLGDSALYLCASSSDRTSGMYNEQFFGPGTRLTVL.

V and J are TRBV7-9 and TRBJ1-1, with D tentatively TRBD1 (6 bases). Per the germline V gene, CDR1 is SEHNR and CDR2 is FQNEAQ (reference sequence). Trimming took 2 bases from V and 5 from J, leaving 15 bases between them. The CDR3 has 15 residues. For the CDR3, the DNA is TGTGCCAGCAGCTTACGGACGGGGGGCTTGACTGAAGCTTTCTTT. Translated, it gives CASSLRTGGLTEAFF.

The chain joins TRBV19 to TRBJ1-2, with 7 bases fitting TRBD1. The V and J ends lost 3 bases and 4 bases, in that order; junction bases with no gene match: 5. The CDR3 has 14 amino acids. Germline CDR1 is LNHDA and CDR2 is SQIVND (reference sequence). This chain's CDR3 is CASSITGVGYGYTF. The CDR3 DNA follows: TGTGCCAGTAGTATTACAGGGGTAGGCTATGGCTACACCTTC.

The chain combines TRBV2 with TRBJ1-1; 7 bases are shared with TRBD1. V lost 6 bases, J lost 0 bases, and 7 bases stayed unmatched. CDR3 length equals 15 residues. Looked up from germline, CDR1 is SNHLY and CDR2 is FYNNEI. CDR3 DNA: TGTGCCAGCAGGGGTAGGGGGCATATGAACACTGAAGCTTTCTTT. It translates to CASRGRGHMNTEAFF. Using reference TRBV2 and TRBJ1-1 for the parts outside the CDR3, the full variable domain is EPEVTQTPSHQVTQMGQEVILRCVPISNHLYFYWYRQILGQKVEFLVSFYNNEISEKSEIFDDQFSVERPDGSNFTLKIRSTKLEDSAMYFCASRGRGHMNTEAFFGQGTRLTVV.

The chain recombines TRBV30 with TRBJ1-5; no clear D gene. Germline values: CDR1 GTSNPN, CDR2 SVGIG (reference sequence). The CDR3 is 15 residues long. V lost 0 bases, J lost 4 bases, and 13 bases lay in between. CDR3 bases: TGTGCCTGGAGTGTGTCAGCGAGGTCGAATCAGCCCCAGCATTTT. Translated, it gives CAWSVSARSNQPQHF.

As DNA, the CDR3 is TGTGCCAGCAGTTTAGGAGGGACGTGGGGGTACGAGCAGTACTTC. It specifies CASSLGGTWGYEQYF. The rearrangement uses TRBV28 and TRBJ2-7; D may be TRBD2 (6 bases). The germline gives CDR1 MDHEN, CDR2 SYDVKM. Trimming took 2 bases from V and 4 from J, leaving 15 bases between them. The CDR3 loop spans 15 amino acids.

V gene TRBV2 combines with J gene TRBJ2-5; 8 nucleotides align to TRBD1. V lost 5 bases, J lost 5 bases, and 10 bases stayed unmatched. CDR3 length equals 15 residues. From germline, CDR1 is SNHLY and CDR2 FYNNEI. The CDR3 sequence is CASSYGPQGGETQYF. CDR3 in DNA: TGTGCCAGCAGTTACGGCCCACAGGGGGGCGAGACCCAGTACTTC.

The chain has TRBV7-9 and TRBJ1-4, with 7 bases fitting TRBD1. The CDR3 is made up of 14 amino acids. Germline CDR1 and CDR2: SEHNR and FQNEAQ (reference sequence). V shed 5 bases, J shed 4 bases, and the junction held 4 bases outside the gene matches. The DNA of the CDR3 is TGTGCCAGCAGCCTGGGACAGAGTAATGAAAAACTGTTTTTT. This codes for CASSLGQSNEKLFF.

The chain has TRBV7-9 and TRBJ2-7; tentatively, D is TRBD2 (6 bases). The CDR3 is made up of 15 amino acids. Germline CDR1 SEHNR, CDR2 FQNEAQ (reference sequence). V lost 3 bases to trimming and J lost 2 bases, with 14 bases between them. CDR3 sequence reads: CASSLKGGETYEQYF. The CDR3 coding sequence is TGTGCCAGCAGCTTGAAAGGAGGGGAAACCTACGAGCAGTACTTC. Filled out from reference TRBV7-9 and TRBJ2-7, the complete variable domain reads DTGVSQNPRHKITKRGQNVTFRCDPISEHNRLYWYRQTLGQGPEFLTYFQNEAQLEKSRLLSDRFSAERPKGSFSTLEIQRTEQGDSAMYLCASSLKGGETYEQYFGPGTRLTVT.

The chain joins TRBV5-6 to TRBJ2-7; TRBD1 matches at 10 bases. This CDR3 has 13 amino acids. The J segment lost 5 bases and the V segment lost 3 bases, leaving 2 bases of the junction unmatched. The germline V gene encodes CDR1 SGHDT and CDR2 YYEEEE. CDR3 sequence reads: CASSWGTGDEQYF. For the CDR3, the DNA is TGTGCCAGCAGCTGGGGGACAGGGGACGAGCAGTACTTC.

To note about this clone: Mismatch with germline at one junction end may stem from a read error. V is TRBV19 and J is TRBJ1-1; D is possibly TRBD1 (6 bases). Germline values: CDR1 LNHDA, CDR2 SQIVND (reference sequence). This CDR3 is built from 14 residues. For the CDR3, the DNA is TGTGCCAGTAGTACGGACAGAACGAACATTGAAGCTTTCTTT. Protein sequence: CASSTDRTNIEAFF.

CDR3 DNA: TGTGCCACCCGGGGGAGCTCCTACAATGAGCAGTTCTTC. Translated: CATRGSSYNEQFF. This chain links TRBV19 with TRBJ2-1; tentative D call: TRBD2 (6 bases). The germline CDR1 and CDR2 sequences are LNHDA and SQIVND (reference sequence). This CDR3 is 13 amino acids long. V lost 10 bases and J lost 0, with 10 bases in between.

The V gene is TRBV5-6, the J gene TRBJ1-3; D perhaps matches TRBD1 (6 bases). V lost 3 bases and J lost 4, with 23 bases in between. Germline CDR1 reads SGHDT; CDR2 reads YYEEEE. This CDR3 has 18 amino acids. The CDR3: CASSYYRDSFELGNTIYF. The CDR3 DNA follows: TGTGCCAGCAGCTACTACAGGGATTCTTTTGAGCTGGGAAACACCATATATTTT.

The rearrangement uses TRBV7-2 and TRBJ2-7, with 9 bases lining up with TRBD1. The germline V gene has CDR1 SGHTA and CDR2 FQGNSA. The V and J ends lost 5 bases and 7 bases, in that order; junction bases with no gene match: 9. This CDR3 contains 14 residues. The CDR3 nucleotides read TGTGCCAGCAGCACTCACAGGGGGCAGAGGGAGCAGTACTTC. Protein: CASSTHRGQREQYF.

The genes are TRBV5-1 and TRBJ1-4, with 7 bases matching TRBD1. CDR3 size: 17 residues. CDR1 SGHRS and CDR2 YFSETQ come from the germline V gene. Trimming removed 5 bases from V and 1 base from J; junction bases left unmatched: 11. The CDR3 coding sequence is TGCGCCAGCAGACGGACCGGGACAGACTTAACTAATGAAAAACTGTTTTTT. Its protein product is CASRRTGTDLTNEKLFF.

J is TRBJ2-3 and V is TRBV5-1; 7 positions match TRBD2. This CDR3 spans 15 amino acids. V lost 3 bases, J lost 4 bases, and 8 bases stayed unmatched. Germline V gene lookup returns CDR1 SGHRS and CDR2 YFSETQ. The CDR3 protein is CASSSGLVFPDTQYF. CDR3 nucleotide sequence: TGCGCCAGCAGCTCCGGACTAGTGTTCCCAGATACGCAGTATTTT.